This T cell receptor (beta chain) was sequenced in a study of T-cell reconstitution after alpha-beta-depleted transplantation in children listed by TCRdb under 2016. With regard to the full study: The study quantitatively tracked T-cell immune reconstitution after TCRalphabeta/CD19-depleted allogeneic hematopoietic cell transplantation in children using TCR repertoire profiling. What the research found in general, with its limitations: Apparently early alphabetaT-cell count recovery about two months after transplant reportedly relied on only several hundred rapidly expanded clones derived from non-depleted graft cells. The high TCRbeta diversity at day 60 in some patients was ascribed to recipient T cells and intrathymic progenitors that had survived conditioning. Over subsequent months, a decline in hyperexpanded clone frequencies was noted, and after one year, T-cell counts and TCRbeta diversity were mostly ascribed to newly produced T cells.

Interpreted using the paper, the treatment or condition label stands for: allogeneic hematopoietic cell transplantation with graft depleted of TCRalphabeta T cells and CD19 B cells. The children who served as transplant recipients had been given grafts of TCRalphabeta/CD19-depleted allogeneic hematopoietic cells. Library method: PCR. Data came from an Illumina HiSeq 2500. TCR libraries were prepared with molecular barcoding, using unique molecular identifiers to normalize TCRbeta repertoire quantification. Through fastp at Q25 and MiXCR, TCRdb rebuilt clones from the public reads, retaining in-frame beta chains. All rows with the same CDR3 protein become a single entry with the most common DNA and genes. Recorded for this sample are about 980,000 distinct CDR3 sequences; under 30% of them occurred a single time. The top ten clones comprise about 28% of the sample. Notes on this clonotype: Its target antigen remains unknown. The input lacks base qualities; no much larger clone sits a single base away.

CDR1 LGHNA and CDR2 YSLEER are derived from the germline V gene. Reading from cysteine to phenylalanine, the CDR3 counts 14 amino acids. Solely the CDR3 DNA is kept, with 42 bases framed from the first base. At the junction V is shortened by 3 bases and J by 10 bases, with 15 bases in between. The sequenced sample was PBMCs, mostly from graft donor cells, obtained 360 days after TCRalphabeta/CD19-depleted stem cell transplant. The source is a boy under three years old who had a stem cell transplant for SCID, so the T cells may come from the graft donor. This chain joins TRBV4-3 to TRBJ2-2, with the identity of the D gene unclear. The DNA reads TGCGCCAGCAGCCAGGCTGAATTTACGGAGGAGCTGTTTTTT. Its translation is CASSQAEFTEELFF.